This T cell receptor beta chain was sequenced during a study of cytomegalovirus exposure and HLA in healthy donors. Whole-study results and caveats: Later analysis identified a missense DCLRE1C variant that was linked to TCR beta V- and J-gene trimming.

60 Vbeta and 13 Jbeta primers were used in PCR. Clones were read by immunoSEQ multiplex PCR, and TCRdb kept only the in-frame ones, dropping some. Of about 200,000 clones in the sample, 70% to 90% were seen once. Trimming stripped 0 bases from V and 3 bases from J, with 6 bases between. Germline CDR1 MGHRA, CDR2 YSYEKL. The CDR3 sequence is 13 residues long. As concerns this clone: The target antigen is unknown.

The chain couples TRBV4-1 to TRBJ2-7, with D uncertain. Source material: PBMCs. The TCR was taken from a woman between 25 and 40 years old in good health and CMV-seronegative. The CDR3 reads CASSQERLYEQYF. Written as DNA, the CDR3 is TGCGCCAGCAGCCAAGAGAGACTCTACGAGCAGTACTTC.